The clone carrying this T cell receptor beta chain was seen at least ten times. TCRdb called the RT-PCR reads again in MiXCR, with one record for every CDR3 protein. The data hold some 500,000 distinct CDR3 sequences, with about 25% observed a single time. The data originate from a study of response to subunit inactivated influenza vaccine. This CDR3 region has 15 residues. Looked up from germline, CDR1 is SGHRS and CDR2 is YFSETQ. The germline V and J ends were trimmed by 7 bases and 5 bases, with 19 bases remaining between them. This receptor was identified in a man aged 50-60 years who received an inactivated influenza vaccine. Sequenced material: CD4+ T cells sorted from PBMCs, taken 4 to 6 days after vaccination. This chain uses TRBV5-1 with TRBJ1-5; D is unclear. CDR3 loop: CASASGPNGDQPQHF. DNA for the CDR3: TGCGCCAGCGCCTCCGGACCTAATGGGGATCAGCCCCAGCATTTT.